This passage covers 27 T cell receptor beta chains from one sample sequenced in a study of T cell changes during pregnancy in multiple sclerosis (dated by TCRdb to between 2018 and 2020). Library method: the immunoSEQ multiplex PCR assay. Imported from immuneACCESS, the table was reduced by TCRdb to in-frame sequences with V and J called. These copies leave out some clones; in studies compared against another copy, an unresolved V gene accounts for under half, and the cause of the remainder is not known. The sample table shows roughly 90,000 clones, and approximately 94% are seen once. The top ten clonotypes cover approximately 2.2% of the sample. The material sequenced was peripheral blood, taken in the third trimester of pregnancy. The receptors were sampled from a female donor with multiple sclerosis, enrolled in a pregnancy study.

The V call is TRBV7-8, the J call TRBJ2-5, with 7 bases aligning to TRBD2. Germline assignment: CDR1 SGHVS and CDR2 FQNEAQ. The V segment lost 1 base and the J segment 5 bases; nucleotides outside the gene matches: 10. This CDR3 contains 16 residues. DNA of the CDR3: TGTGCCAGCAGCTTAGTGGGCGGGAGAAGCTGGGAGACCCAGTACTTC. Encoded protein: CASSLVGGRSWETQYF.

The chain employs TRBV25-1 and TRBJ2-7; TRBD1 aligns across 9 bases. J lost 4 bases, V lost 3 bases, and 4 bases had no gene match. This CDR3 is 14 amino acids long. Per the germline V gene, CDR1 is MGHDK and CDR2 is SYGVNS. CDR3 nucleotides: TGTGCCAGCAGTGACGCCGGGACAGGGTACGAGCAGTACTTC. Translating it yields CASSDAGTGYEQYF.

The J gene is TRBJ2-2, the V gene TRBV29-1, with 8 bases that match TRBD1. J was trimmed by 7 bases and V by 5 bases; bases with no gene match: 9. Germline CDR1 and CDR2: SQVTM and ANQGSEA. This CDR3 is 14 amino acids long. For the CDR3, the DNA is TGCAGCGTTAAGCAGGGGGCATTGGGCGGGGAGCTGTTTTTT. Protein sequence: CSVKQGALGGELFF.

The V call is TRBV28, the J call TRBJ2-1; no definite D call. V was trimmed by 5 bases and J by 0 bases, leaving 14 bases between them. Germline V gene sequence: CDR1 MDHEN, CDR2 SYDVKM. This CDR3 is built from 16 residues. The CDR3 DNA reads TGTGCCAGCAGTAACCGATACCTGAGCTCCTACAATGAGCAGTTCTTC. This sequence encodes CASSNRYLSSYNEQFF.

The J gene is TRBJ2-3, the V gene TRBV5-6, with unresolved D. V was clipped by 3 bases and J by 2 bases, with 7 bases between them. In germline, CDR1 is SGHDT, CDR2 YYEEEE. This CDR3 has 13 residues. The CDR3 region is CASSSRHTDTQYF. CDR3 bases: TGTGCCAGCAGCTCCAGACACACAGATACGCAGTATTTT.

The CDR3 region is CASQSTDGGGTGELFF. The CDR3 DNA is TGTGCCAGCCAGTCGACCGACGGGGGTGGCACCGGGGAGCTGTTTTTT. The chain combines TRBV2 with TRBJ2-2, with D possibly TRBD2 on 6 matching bases. This CDR3 region has 16 residues. Looked up from germline, CDR1 is SNHLY and CDR2 is FYNNEI. V dropped 8 bases and J dropped 4 bases, with 20 bases sitting between them.

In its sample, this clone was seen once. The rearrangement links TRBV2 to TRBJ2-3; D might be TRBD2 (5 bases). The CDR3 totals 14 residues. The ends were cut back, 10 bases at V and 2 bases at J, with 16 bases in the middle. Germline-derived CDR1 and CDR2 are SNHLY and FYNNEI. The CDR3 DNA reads TGTGCCACACACGACCAAGGACTCACAGATACGCAGTATTTT. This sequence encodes CATHDQGLTDTQYF.

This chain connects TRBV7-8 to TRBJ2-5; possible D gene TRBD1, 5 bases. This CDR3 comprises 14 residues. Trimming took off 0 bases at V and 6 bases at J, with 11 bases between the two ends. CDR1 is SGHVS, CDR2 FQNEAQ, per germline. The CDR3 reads CASSLALQGQTQYF. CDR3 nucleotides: TGTGCCAGCAGCTTAGCGCTTCAGGGCCAGACCCAGTACTTC. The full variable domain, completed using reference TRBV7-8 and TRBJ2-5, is GAGVSQSPRYKVAKRGQDVALRCDPISGHVSLFWYQQALGQGPEFLTYFQNEAQLDKSGLPSDRFFAERPEGSVSTLKIQRTQQEDSAVYLCASSLALQGQTQYFGPGTRLLVL.

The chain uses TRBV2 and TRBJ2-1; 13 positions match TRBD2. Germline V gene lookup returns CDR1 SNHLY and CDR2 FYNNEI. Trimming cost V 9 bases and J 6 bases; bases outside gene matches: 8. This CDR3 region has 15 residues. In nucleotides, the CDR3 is TGTGCCAGTCGACTAGCGGGAGGACATGGCAATGAGCAGTTCTTC. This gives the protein CASRLAGGHGNEQFF.

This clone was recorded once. In DNA form, the CDR3 reads TGTGCCAGCAGCTTGGCGACTGCCGGGTATGGAAACACCATATATTTT. Encoded protein: CASSLATAGYGNTIYF. This sequence joins TRBV7-6 and TRBJ1-3, with D hard to call. The CDR3 length is 16 residues. Germline V lookup: CDR1 SGHVS, CDR2 FNYEAQ. V lost 3 bases and J 3 bases, leaving 15 bases between the germline ends.

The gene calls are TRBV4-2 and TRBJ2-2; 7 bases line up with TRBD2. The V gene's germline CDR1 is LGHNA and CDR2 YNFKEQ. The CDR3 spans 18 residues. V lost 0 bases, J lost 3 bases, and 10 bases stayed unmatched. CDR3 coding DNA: TGTGCCAGCAGCCAAGAGATGGCGGGAGATTTGGACACCGGGGAGCTGTTTTTT. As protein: CASSQEMAGDLDTGELFF.

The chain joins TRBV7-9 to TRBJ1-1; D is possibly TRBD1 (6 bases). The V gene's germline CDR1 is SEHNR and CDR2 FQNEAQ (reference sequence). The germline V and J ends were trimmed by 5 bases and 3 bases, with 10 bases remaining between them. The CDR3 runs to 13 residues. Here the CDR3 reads CASSTGQYTEAFF. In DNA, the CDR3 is TGTGCCAGCAGCACCGGACAGTACACTGAAGCTTTCTTT.

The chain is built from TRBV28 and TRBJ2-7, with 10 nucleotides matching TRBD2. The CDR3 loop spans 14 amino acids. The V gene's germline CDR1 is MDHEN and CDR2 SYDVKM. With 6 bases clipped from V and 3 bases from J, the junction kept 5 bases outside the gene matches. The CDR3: CASRSSGRNYEQYF. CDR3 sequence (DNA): TGTGCCAGCAGATCTAGCGGGAGAAACTACGAGCAGTACTTC.

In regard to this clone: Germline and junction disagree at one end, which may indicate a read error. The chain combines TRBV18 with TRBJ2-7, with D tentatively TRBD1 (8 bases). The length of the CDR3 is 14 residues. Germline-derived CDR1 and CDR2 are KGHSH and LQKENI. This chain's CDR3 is CASSPQGGNYEQYF. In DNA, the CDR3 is TGTGCCAGCTCCCCACAGGGGGGGAATTACGAGCAGTACTTC.

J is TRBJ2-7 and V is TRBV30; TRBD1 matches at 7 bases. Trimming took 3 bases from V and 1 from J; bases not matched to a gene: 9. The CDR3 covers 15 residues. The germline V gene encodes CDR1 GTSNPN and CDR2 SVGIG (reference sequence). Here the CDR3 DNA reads TGTGCCTGGAGGGTTACAGGGGCGCATTCCTACGAGCAGTACTTC. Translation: CAWRVTGAHSYEQYF. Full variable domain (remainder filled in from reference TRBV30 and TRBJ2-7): SQTIHQWPATLVQPVGSPLSLECTVEGTSNPNLYWYRQAAGRGLQLLFYSVGIGQISSEVPQNLSASRPQDRQFILSSKKLLLSDSGFYLCAWRVTGAHSYEQYFGPGTRLTVT.

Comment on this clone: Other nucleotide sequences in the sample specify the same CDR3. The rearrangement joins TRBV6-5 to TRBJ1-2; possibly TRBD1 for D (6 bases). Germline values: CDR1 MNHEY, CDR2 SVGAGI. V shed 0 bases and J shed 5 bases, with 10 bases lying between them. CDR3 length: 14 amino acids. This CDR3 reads CASSYSGGGYGYTF. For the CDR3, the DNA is TGTGCCAGCAGTTACTCAGGGGGTGGGTATGGCTACACCTTC.

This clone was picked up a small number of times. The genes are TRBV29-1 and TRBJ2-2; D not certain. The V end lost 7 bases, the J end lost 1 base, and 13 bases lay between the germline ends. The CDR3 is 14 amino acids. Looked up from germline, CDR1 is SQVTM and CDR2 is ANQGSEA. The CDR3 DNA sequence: TGCAGCGCCCGGGTCACGGTGAACACCGGGGAGCTGTTTTTT. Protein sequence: CSARVTVNTGELFF.

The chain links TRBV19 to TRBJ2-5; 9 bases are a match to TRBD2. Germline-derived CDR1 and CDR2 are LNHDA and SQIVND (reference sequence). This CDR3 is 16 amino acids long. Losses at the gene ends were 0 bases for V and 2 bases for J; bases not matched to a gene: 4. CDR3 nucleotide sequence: TGTGCCAGTAGTATAGAGTGGGCGGGAGGGCAAGAGACCCAGTACTTC. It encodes CASSIEWAGGQETQYF. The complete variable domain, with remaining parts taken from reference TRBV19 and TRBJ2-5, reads DGGITQSPKYLFRKEGQNVTLSCEQNLNHDAMYWYRQDPGQGLRLIYYSQIVNDFQKGDIAEGYSVSREKKESFPLTVTSAQKNPTAFYLCASSIEWAGGQETQYFGPGTRLLVL.

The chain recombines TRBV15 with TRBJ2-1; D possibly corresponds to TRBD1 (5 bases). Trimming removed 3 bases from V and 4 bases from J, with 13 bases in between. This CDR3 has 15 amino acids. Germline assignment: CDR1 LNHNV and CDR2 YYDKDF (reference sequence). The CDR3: CATSRDNRLYNEQFF. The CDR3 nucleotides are TGTGCCACCAGCAGGGACAACAGGTTATACAATGAGCAGTTCTTC.

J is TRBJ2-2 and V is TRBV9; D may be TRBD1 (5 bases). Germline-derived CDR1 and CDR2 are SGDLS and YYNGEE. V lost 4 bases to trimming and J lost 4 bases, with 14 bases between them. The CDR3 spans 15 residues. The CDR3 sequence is CASSPPTGTTGELFF. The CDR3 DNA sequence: TGTGCCAGCAGCCCCCCTACAGGAACCACCGGGGAGCTGTTTTTT.

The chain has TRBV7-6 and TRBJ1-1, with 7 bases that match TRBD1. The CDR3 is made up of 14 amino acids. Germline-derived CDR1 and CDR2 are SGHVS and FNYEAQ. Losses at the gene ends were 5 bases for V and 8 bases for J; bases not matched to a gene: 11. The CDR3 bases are TGTGCCAGCAGCATAGGACAGGCTCAGGAGGAAGCTTTCTTT. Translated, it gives CASSIGQAQEEAFF.

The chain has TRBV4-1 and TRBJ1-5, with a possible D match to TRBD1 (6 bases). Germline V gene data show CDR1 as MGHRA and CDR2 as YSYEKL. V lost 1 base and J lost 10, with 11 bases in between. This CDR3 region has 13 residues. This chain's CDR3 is CASSQVGGAPQHF. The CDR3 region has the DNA TGCGCCAGCAGCCAAGTAGGGGGGGCCCCCCAGCATTTT.

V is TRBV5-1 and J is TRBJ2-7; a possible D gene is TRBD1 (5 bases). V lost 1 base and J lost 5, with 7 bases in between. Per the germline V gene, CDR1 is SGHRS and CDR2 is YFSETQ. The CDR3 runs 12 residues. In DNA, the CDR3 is TGCGCCAGCAGCTTGACAGGCAACGAGCAGTACTTC. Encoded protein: CASSLTGNEQYF.

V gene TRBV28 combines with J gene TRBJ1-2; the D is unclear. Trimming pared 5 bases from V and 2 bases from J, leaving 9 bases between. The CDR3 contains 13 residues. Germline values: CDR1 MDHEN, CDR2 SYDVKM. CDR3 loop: CASSNKKNYGYTF. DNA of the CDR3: TGTGCCAGCAGTAACAAGAAGAACTATGGCTACACCTTC.

The CDR3: CAWLRERNEKLFF. The CDR3 bases are TGTGCCTGGCTCCGGGAGCGTAATGAAAAACTGTTTTTT. The chain joins TRBV30 to TRBJ1-4; the D is unclear. This CDR3 contains 13 residues. Trimming removed 5 bases from V and 4 bases from J, with 11 bases in between. CDR1 is GTSNPN, CDR2 SVGIG, per germline (reference sequence).

Here the CDR3 reads CASSLGLLTNTEAFF. The CDR3 bases are TGCGCCAGCAGCTTGGGGTTGTTGACTAACACTGAAGCTTTCTTT. This sequence joins TRBV5-1 and TRBJ1-1; D call uncertain. Germline assignment: CDR1 SGHRS and CDR2 YFSETQ. V lost 0 bases, J lost 2 bases, and 11 bases lay in between. The CDR3 is 15 amino acids.

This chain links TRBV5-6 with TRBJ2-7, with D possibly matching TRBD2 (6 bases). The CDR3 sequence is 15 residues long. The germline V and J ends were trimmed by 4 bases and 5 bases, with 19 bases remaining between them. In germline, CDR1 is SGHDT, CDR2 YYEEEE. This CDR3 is CASSLNLGRKDEQYF. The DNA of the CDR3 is TGTGCCAGCAGCCTCAACCTGGGGAGGAAAGACGAGCAGTACTTC.